The TCR beta chain under discussion was sequenced for a study of shared clonotypes between healthy human individuals. Investigators spread the genomic DNA of each subset evenly over several immunoSEQ plates. Unsorted PBMC DNA underwent sequencing on ten immunoSEQ deep assay plates. The data were produced by immunoSEQ multiplex PCR, yet TCRdb's version contains in-frame clones alone and is incomplete. The repertoire includes 470,000 or so clones, almost 80% of them detected once, and around 13% sits in the top ten. V was cut by 5 bases and J by 0 bases, with 13 bases left in between. This CDR3 has 16 amino acids. CDR1 and CDR2 from the germline V gene are MNHEY and SMNVEV (reference sequence).

This clonotype was sampled from a woman in her 40s in good health. Some clones in this sample may be carry-over from other donors' samples. The source material was PBMCs. This sequence joins TRBV27 and TRBJ1-4; possible D gene TRBD1, 6 bases. The CDR3, as DNA: TGTGCCAGCAGTAAGACAGGCCATGCAACTAATGAAAAACTGTTTTTT. This encodes CASSKTGHATNEKLFF.